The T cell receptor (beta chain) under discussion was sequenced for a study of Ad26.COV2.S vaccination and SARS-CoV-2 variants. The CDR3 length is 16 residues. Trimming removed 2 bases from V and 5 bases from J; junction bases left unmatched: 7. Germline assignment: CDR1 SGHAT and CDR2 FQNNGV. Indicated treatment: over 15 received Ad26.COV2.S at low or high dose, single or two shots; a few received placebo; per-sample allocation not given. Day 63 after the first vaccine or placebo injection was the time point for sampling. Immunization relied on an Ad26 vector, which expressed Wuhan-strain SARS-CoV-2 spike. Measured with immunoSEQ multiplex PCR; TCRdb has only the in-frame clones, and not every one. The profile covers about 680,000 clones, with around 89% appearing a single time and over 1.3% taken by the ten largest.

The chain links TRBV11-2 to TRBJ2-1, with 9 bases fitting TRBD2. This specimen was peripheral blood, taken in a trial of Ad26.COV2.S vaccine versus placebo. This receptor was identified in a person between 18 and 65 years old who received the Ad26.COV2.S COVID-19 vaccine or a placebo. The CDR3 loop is CASSLPVGLADNEQFF. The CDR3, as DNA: TGTGCCAGCAGCTTACCCGTGGGACTAGCCGACAATGAGCAGTTCTTC.